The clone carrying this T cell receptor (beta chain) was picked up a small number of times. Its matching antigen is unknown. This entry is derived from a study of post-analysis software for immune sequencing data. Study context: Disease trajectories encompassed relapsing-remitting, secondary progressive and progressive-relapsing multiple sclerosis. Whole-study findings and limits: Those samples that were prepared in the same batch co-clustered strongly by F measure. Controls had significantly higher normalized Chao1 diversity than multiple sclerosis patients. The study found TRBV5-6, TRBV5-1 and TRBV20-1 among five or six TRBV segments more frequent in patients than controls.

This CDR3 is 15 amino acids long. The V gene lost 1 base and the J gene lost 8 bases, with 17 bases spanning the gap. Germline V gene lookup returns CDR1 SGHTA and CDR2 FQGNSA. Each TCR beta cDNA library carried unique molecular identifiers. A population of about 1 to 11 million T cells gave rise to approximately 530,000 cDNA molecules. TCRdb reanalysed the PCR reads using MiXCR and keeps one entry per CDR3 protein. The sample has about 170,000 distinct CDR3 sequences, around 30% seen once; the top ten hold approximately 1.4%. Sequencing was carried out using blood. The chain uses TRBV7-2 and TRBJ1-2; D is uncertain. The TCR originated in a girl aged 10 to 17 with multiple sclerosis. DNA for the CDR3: TGTGCCAGCAGCTTAGAGTGGGCGCACTCGGGGGGCTACACCTTC. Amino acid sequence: CASSLEWAHSGGYTF.